The clone carrying this T cell receptor beta chain was counted many times. The antigen is unknown. The germline V gene has CDR1 SGHDT and CDR2 YYEEEE. After removal of 4 bases from V and 11 bases from J, the junction contained 7 bases not matched to a gene. This CDR3 is built from 13 residues. This specimen comes from a study of molecular identifiers for immune sequencing clone quantification. Points from the study as a whole: Highly expanded clones may be undercounted when identical TCR molecules share barcodes. Clones that exceeded 20 RNA copies held over 99% of effector molecules, yet under 1% in naive cells.

Each CDR3 protein is one row after TCRdb ran MiXCR on the PCR reads. The table lists 600,000 to 650,000 distinct CDR3 sequences, 15% to 20% of them singletons, with around 0.86% in the top ten. Naive CD8 T cells, phenotype CD8+CD4-CCR7+CD45RA+, were sorted. This rearrangement joins TRBV5-6 to TRBJ1-1; TRBD1 aligns across 11 bases. Specimen: naive CD8+ T cells from blood, with Jurkat cell RNA spiked in. The sample's subset: FACS-sorted CD8+CD4-CCR7+CD45RA+ naive T cells. This receptor was obtained from a human donor in good health. Some libraries in this study had Jurkat cell RNA spiked in. The CDR3 DNA is TGTGCCAGCAGCCTAACGGACAGGGGGCACGCTTTCTTT. As protein: CASSLTDRGHAFF.